The present T cell receptor (beta chain) was sequenced within a study of CD8+CD57+ T cells in acquired aplastic anemia. Study as a whole: Sorted CD4+ and CD8+ cells yielded 3.2 ug of DNA on average. Healthy donors averaged roughly 11 million reads for CD4+ cells. Overall study results and limits: Between the patient and control groups, CD8+ Simpson's diversity did not differ significantly. Overlap between patients and controls comprised 25 to 30 CD8+ CDR3 sequences.

This clonotype was detected ten times or more. Its antigen is unidentified. Per the germline V gene, CDR1 is SGHTS and CDR2 is YDEGEE. V lost 0 bases and J 0 bases, leaving 7 bases between the germline ends. The CDR3 length is 15 residues. The use of genomic DNA as template underpinned the TCR beta VDJ and CDR3 profiling. Via MiXCR, TCRdb re-called the reads, giving one row per CDR3 protein. The sample holds some 45,000 distinct CDR3 sequences, approximately 67% seen once. The sample taken for sequencing was sorted CD4+, CD8+, or CD8+CD57+ T cells (not recorded which) from PBMCs. The source of this sequence is a human donor in good health, serving as a control. This chain links TRBV5-8 with TRBJ1-3, with D unclear. Here the CDR3 reads CASSLGVNSGNTIYF. The CDR3 bases are TGTGCCAGCAGCTTGGGGGTCAACTCTGGAAACACCATATATTTT.